This is a list of T cell receptor beta chains from one sample in a study of cytomegalovirus exposure and HLA in healthy donors. Generated by immunoSEQ multiplex PCR, the TCRdb table keeps only in-frame clones and is missing some. The repertoire holds over 150,000 clones, with 70% to 90% as singletons. Material: PBMCs. Every receptor here comes from a girl aged 10-17 years in good health and CMV-seropositive. CDR3s include the opening cysteine and the closing phenylalanine or tryptophan. The D gene is left open where the match is weak. Clone size is shown for a subset of rows, as once, few, many or a class of expanded clone.

>.|TRBJ2-1|.|TRBV29-1
TGCAGCGCCTCGTACGGGAGCTCCTACAATGAGCAGTTCTTC
CSASYGSSYNEQFF
>.|TRBJ1-1|TRBD1|TRBV9
TGTGCCAGCAGCGGCGGACAGGGAGCTTTCTTT
CASSGGQGAFF
>.|TRBJ2-1|TRBD1|TRBV19
TGTGCCAGTAGTCTCTCCGGGACAGATTTCTACAATGAGCAGTTCTTC
CASSLSGTDFYNEQFF
>few|TRBJ2-3|TRBD2|TRBV4-2
TGTGCCAGCAGCCAAGAAGCTGAGCGGGGGGGCGATACGCAGTATTTT
CASSQEAERGGDTQYF
>.|TRBJ1-1|.|TRBV30
TGTGCCTACTTGACAGGGAACACTGAAGCTTTCTTT
CAYLTGNTEAFF
>.|TRBJ1-5|.|TRBV6-1
TGTGCCAGCAGTGAATTTTGGAGTCAGCCCCAGCATTTT
CASSEFWSQPQHF
>.|TRBJ2-1|TRBD2|TRBV9
TGTGCCAGCAGCGGTAGCGGGGTGTACAATGAGCAGTTCTTC
CASSGSGVYNEQFF
>once|TRBJ1-1|.|TRBV10-3
TGTGCCATCAGTGTAACAGGGACGGTCACTGAAGCTTTCTTT
CAISVTGTVTEAFF
>.|TRBJ1-1|TRBD1|TRBV6-5
TGTGCCAGCAGCAGCGGGACAGGGCTAAACACTGAAGCTTTCTTT
CASSSGTGLNTEAFF
>.|TRBJ2-4|TRBD1|TRBV30
TGTGCCTGCCAGGGACAGATCAAAAACATTCAGTACTTC
CACQGQIKNIQYF
>once|TRBJ2-2|TRBD2|TRBV5-4
TGTGCCAGCAGCTTAACTAGCGGGAACACCGGGGAGCTGTTTTTT
CASSLTSGNTGELFF
>.|TRBJ1-2|.|TRBV2
TGTGCCAGCAGTGAGACACGGTATGGCTACACCTTC
CASSETRYGYTF